This T cell receptor beta chain was observed in a study of blood T cell repertoires in COVID-19. Assay used: immunoSEQ multiplex PCR; TCRdb lists only in-frame clones, some missing. The sample contains around 250,000 clones, over 70% of which appear only once. The CDR3 covers 15 residues. Germline loops: CDR1 KGHDR, CDR2 SFDVKD. V was clipped by 3 bases and J by 6 bases, with 16 bases between them. This TCR came from a man aged 80 or over with acute or convalescent COVID-19. Input material: peripheral blood. The V gene is TRBV24-1, the J gene TRBJ1-2; no clear D gene. The chain's CDR3 is CATSDPRRGGDGYTF. CDR3 nucleotide sequence: TGTGCCACCAGTGATCCCCGCCGGGGTGGGGATGGCTACACCTTC.